The T cell receptor (beta chain) under discussion was sequenced for a study of blood T cell repertoires in COVID-19. The participants were between about 18 and 100 years old and came from 24 US areas. The repertoire was sequenced with immunoSEQ multiplex PCR; TCRdb's copy has only in-frame clones and lacks some. Of about 480,000 clones in the sample, more than 75% were seen once. This CDR3 is built from 12 residues. The germline gives CDR1 MNHNY, CDR2 SVGAGI (reference sequence). V lost 2 bases and J 3 bases, leaving 5 bases between the germline ends. Source material: PBMCs or T cells enriched from blood (not recorded which). The chain combines TRBV6-6 with TRBJ2-7, with D hard to call. This TCR derives from a woman aged 35 to 49 who had recovered from COVID-19. The CDR3 bases are TGTGCCAGCAGTTACGAGTTCTACGAGCAGTACTTC. Encoded protein: CASSYEFYEQYF.